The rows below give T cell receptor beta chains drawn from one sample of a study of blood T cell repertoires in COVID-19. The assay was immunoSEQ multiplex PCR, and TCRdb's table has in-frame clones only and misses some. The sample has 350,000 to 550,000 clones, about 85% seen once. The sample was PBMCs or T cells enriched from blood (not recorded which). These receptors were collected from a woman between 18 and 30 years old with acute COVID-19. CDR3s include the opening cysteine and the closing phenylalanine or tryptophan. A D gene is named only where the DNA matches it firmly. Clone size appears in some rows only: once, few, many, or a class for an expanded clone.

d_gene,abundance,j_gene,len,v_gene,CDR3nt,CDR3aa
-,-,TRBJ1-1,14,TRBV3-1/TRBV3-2,TGTGCCAGCAGCCATACAGCCATGAACACTGAAGCTTTCTTT,CASSHTAMNTEAFF
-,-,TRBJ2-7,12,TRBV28,TGTGCCAGCAGTTTATCAGCCTACGAGCAGTACTTC,CASSLSAYEQYF
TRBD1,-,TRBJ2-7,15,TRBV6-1,TGTGCCAGCAGTGAAGTAGGGACAGCATCCTACGAGCAGTACTTC,CASSEVGTASYEQYF
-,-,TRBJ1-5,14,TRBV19,TGTGCCAGTAGTATAGGGGGCATTAGACAGCCCCAGCATTTT,CASSIGGIRQPQHF
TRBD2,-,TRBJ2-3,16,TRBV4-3,TGCGCCAGCAGCCATGGGGGAGGGAGAGGCTTAGATACGCAGTATTTT,CASSHGGGRGLDTQYF
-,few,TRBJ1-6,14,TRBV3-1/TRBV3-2,TGTGCCAGCAGCCCACAATCGAATAATTCACCCCTCCACTTT,CASSPQSNNSPLHF
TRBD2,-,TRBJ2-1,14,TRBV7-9,TGTGCCAGCAGCTTGGGGACTAGAAACAATGAGCAGTTCTTC,CASSLGTRNNEQFF
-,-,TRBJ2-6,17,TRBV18,TGTGCCAGCTCCGTGGCGCGGTCTCGCTCTGGGGCCAACGTCCTGACTTTC,CASSVARSRSGANVLTF
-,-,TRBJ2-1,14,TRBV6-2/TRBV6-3,TGTGCCAGCAGTTACGGGCTCCCGCGTCATGAGCAGTTCTTC,CASSYGLPRHEQFF
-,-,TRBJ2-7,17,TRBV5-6,TGTGCCAGCAGCTTGGCCCTAGGGACATCGGGAACCTACGAGCAGTACTTC,CASSLALGTSGTYEQYF
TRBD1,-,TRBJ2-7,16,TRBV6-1,TGTGCCAGCAGTGGGCAGGGGACAGGTTCACTCTACGAGCAGTACTTC,CASSGQGTGSLYEQYF
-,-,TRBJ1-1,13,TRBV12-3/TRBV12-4,TGTGCCACATTAACCCGAGTGAACACTGAAGCTTTCTTT,CATLTRVNTEAFF
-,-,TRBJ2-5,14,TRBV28,TGTGCCAGCAGTGCGCAGGGGTTCGAAGAGACCCAGTACTTC,CASSAQGFEETQYF
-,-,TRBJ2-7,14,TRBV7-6,TGTGCCAGCAGCTTAATACAGGGTCCACACGAGCAGTACTTC,CASSLIQGPHEQYF
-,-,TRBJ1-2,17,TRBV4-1,TGCGCCAGCAGCCAAGATCGTTCCACACGGGGTGTATATGGCTACACCTTC,CASSQDRSTRGVYGYTF
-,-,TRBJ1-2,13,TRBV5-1,TGCGCCAGCAGGGAGGACCCTAACTATGGCTACACCTTC,CASREDPNYGYTF
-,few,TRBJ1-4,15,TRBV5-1,TGCGCCAGCAGCGTGAACAGGGCTGGTAATGAAAAACTGTTTTTT,CASSVNRAGNEKLFF
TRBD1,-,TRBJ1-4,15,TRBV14,TGTGCCAGCAGCCGATGGACAGGGGGCAGGGAAAAACTGTTTTTT,CASSRWTGGREKLFF
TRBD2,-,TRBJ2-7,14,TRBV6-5,TGTGCCAGCAGTCCCAACTGGGGGGGCTACGAGCAGTACTTC,CASSPNWGGYEQYF
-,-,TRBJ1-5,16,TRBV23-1,TGCGCCAGCAGTCAATCAGGGGCAGTATTCCATCAGCCCCAGCATTTT,CASSQSGAVFHQPQHF
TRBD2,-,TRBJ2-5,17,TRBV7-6,TGTGCCAGCAGCTTAGCAGCGGGGGGCTTCGCCGAAGAGACCCAGTACTTC,CASSLAAGGFAEETQYF
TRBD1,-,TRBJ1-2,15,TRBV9,TGTGCCAGCAGCGTCTTAGGACAGGGAGGCAGAGGCTACACCTTC,CASSVLGQGGRGYTF
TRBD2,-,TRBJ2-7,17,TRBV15,TGTGCCACCAGCAGAGAACTAGCGGGAGTGGCATCCTACGAGCAGTACTTC,CATSRELAGVASYEQYF
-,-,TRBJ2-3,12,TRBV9,TGTGCCAGCAGCCAGGGCACAGATACGCAGTATTTT,CASSQGTDTQYF
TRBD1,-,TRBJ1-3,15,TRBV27,TGTGCCAGCAGTAAGGGGGCGCCGGCTGGAAACACCATATATTTT,CASSKGAPAGNTIYF
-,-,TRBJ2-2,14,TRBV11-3,TGTGCCAGCAGCTACAGCTCAGGGGTCGGGGAGCTGTTTTTT,CASSYSSGVGELFF
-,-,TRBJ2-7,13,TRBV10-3,TGTGCCACCTACGGGACTGATACCTACGAGCAGTACTTC,CATYGTDTYEQYF
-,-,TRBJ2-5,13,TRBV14,TGTGCCAGCAGCCTAACAAGGTACGGGGGACGAAACTTC,CASSLTRYGGRNF
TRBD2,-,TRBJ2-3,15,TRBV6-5,TGTGCCAGCACCCTAGCGGGAGCCCTCACAGATACGCAGTATTTT,CASTLAGALTDTQYF
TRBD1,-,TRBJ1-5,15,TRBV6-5,TGTGCCAGCAGCACGGGACAGGGGGATCGGCAGCCCCAGCATTTT,CASSTGQGDRQPQHF
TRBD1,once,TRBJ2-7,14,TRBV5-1,TGCGCCAGCAGCTTAAGGGCAGGGGGAAACGAGCAGTACTTC,CASSLRAGGNEQYF
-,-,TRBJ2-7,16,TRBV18,TGTGCCAGCTCACCACCGACAGGAAAGGAGATTACCGAGCAGTACTTC,CASSPPTGKEITEQYF
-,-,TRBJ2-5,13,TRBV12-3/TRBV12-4,TGTGCCAGCAGTTTAATACAAAGTGAGACCCAGTACTTC,CASSLIQSETQYF
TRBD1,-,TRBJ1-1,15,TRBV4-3,TGCGCCAGCAGCCAAGATCGGACAGGGGGCACTGAAGCTTTCTTT,CASSQDRTGGTEAFF
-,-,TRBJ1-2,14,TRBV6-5,TGTGCCAGCAGTTACCTCAGGGGCGACTATGGCTACACCTTC,CASSYLRGDYGYTF
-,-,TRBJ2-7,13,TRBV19,TGTGCCAGTAGTTCTTACAGGGTTGGCGAGCAGTACTTC,CASSSYRVGEQYF
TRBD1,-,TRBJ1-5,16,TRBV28,TGTGCCAGCATGCCGGCGGGACAGGGCACGAATCAGCCCCAGCATTTT,CASMPAGQGTNQPQHF
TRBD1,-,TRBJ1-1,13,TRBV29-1,TGCAGCGTGAACAGGGGGCAAAGCACTGAAGCTTTCTTT,CSVNRGQSTEAFF
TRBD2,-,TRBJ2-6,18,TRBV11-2,TGTGCCAGCAGCCTCGGGACTAGCGGGAGTTCTGGGGCCAACGTCCTGACTTTC,CASSLGTSGSSGANVLTF
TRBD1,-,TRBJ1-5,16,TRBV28,TGTGCCAGCACGACAGGGACAGGGCTGCTTGGTCAGCCCCAGCATTTT,CASTTGTGLLGQPQHF
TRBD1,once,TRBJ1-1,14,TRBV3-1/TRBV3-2,TGTGCCAGCAGCCAACGGACAGGGAGGACTGAAGCTTTCTTT,CASSQRTGRTEAFF
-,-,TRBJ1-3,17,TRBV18,TGTGCCAGCTCACTTCGGTCCGCAGGTCACTCTGGAAACACCATATATTTT,CASSLRSAGHSGNTIYF
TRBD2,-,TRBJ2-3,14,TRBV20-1,TGCAGTGCTAGTGAGCGGGGGAGGACAGATACGCAGTATTTT,CSASERGRTDTQYF